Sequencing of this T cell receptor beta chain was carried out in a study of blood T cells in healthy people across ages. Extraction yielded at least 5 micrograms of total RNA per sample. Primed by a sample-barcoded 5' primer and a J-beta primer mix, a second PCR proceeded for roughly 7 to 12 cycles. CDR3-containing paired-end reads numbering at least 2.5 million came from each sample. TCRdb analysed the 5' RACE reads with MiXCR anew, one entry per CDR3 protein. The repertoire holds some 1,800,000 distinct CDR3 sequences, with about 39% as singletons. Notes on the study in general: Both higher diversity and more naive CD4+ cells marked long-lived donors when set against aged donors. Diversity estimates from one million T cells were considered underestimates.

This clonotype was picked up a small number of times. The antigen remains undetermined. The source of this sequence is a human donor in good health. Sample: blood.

The CDR3 loop reads CASSLESPYEQYF. The CDR3 DNA follows: TGCGCCAGCAGCTTGGAAAGTCCCTACGAGCAGTACTTC. V and J are TRBV5-1 and TRBJ2-7, with D hard to call. The CDR3 sequence is 13 residues long. Trimming took 0 bases from V and 2 from J, leaving 6 bases between them. Germline loops: CDR1 SGHRS, CDR2 YFSETQ.